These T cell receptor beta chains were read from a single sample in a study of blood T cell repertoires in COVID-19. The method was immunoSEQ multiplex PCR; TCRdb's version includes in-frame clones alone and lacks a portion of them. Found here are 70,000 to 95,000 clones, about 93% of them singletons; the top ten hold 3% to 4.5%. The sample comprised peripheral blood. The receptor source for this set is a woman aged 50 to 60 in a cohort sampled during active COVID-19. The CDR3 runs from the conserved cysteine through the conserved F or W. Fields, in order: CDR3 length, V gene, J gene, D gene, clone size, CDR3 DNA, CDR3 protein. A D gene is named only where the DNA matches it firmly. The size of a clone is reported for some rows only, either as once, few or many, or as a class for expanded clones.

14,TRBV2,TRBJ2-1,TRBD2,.,TGTGCCAGCAGTGAACGGCTAGCGGGAAATGAGCAGTTCTTC,CASSERLAGNEQFF
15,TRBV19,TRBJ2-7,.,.,TGTGCCAGTAGTATCGGAGGAGGGCGAAACTACGAGCAGTACTTC,CASSIGGGRNYEQYF
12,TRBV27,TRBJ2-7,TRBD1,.,TGTGCCAGCGGCGACAGGGTCCTCGAGCAGTACTTC,CASGDRVLEQYF
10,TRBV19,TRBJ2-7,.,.,TGTGACGGAGAACGCTACGAGCAGTACTTC,CDGERYEQYF
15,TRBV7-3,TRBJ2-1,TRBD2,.,TGTGCCAGCAGCTTAAGGGGGGGCTCCTACAATGAGCAGTTCTTC,CASSLRGGSYNEQFF
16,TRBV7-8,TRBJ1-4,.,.,TGTGCCAGCAGCTTAGCGGGTAGGGGGAACCCCGCAAAACTGTTTTTT,CASSLAGRGNPAKLFF
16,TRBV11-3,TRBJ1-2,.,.,TGTGCCAGCAGCCCACGGACAGCTCTAATTAACTATGGCTACACCTTC,CASSPRTALINYGYTF
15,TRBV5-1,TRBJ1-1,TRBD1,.,TGCGCCAGCAGCCTCGAGACAGGGGGAAGGACTGAAGCTTTCTTT,CASSLETGGRTEAFF
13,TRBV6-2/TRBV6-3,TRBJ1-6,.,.,TGTGCCAGCAGTTACTGGCAACAGGGCTCCCTCCACTTT,CASSYWQQGSLHF
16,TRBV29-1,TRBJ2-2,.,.,TGCAGCGTTGAAGATCGTAACAGGGTGTACACCGGGGAGCTGTTTTTT,CSVEDRNRVYTGELFF
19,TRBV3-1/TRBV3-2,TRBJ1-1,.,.,TGTGCCAGCAGCCGAGAGGTTTTGTTGGGGGGTGGAATGAACACTGAAGCTTTCTTT,CASSREVLLGGGMNTEAFF
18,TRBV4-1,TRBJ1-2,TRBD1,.,TGCGCCAGCAGCCGTATTGGATCGGGACAGGAGCTTTTCTATGGCTACACCTTC,CASSRIGSGQELFYGYTF
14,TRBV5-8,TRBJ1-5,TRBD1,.,TGTGCCAGCAGCTTAGGACAGGGTGATCAGCCCCAGCATTTT,CASSLGQGDQPQHF
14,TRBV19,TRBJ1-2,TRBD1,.,TGTGCCAGTAGTACCCATACAGGGGCCTATGGCTACACCTTC,CASSTHTGAYGYTF
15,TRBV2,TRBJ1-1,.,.,TGTGCCAGCAGTGAAGTCGAGGGTTTGAGGTCTGAAGCTTTCTTT,CASSEVEGLRSEAFF
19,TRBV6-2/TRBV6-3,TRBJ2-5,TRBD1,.,TGTGCCAGCAGCGCACCAAACCAAAGAACAGGGGGCGGAAAAGAGACCCAGTACTTC,CASSAPNQRTGGGKETQYF
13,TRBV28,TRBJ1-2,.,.,TGTGCCAGCAGCCAGCATAAACTATATGGCTACACCTTC,CASSQHKLYGYTF
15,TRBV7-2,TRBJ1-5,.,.,TGTGCCAGCAGCTTAAGTTCCGGGGTGCATCAGCCCCAGCATTTT,CASSLSSGVHQPQHF
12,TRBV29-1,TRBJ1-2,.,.,TGCAGCGTTATGGGGGGGGAGTATGGCTACACCTTC,CSVMGGEYGYTF
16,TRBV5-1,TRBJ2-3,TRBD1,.,TGCGCCAGCAGCGCCGGACAGGGGGTCGCCGCAGATACGCAGTATTTT,CASSAGQGVAADTQYF
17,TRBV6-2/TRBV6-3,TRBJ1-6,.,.,TGTGCCAGCAGTTACAACCCGCTGAGCTCCTATAATTCACCCCTCCACTTT,CASSYNPLSSYNSPLHF
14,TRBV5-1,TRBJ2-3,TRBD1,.,TGCGCCAGCAGCTTTTTGACAGGGACAGATACGCAGTATTTT,CASSFLTGTDTQYF
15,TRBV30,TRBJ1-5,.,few,TGTGCCTGGAGCTCTCAGGGTAATAGCAATCAGCCCCAGCATTTT,CAWSSQGNSNQPQHF
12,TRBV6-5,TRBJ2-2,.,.,TGTGCCAGCAGGTCTTCCACCGGGGAGCTGTTTTTT,CASRSSTGELFF
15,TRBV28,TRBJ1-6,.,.,TGTGCCAGCATTCCTGGGAGCTCCTATAATTCACCCCTCCACTTT,CASIPGSSYNSPLHF
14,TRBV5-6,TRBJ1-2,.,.,TGTGCCAGCAGCTTGGCATCCAGGGTCTATGGCTACACCTTC,CASSLASRVYGYTF
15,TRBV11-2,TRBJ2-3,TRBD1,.,TGTGCCAGCACCCCCTGGACAGGGGAGACAGATACGCAGTATTTT,CASTPWTGETDTQYF
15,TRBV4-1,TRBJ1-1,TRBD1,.,TGCGCCAGCAGCCTACAGGGGGCGCTGAACACTGAAGCTTTCTTT,CASSLQGALNTEAFF
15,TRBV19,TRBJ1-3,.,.,TGTGCCAGTAGTATGCCGCGGGGGTCCGGAAACACCATATATTTT,CASSMPRGSGNTIYF
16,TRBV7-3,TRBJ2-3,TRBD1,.,TGTGCCAGCAGCCGGATCGGGACAGGGGGTGCAGATACGCAGTATTTT,CASSRIGTGGADTQYF
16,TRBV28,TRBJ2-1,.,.,TGTGCCAGCAGTACCCCCGGAGGGAACGCCTACAATGAGCAGTTCTTC,CASSTPGGNAYNEQFF
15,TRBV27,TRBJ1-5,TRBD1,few,TGTGCCAGCAGTTTATACAGGGGGCAAAATCAGCCCCAGCATTTT,CASSLYRGQNQPQHF
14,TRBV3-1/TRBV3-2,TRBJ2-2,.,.,TGTGCCAGCAGCCAAGAGGGAGAAACCGGGGAGCTGTTTTTT,CASSQEGETGELFF
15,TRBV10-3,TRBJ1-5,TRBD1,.,TGTGCCATCAGTGACTGGGACAGGGACGGACAGCCCCAGCATTTT,CAISDWDRDGQPQHF
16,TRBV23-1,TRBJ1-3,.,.,TGCGCCAGCAGTCAATCCTACAGACAGCCGCCGGGCACCATATATTTT,CASSQSYRQPPGTIYF
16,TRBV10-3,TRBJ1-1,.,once,TGTGCCATCAGTGAGTCCTGGGTCTCGGGGAACACTGAAGCTTTCTTT,CAISESWVSGNTEAFF
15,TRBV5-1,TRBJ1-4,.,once,TGCGCCAGCAGCTTGCTTGGGGGCGGAGGTGAAAAACTGTTTTTT,CASSLLGGGGEKLFF
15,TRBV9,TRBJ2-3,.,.,TGTGCCAGCAGCGGGGGAGGAGGGCTCACAGATACGCAGTATTTT,CASSGGGGLTDTQYF
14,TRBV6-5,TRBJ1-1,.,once,TGTGCCAGCAGTTACAACAGCCAAAACACTGAAGCTTTCTTT,CASSYNSQNTEAFF
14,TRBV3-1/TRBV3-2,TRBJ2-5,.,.,TGTGCCAGCAGCCGTGTTTTAGCGGAGGAGACCCAGTACTTC,CASSRVLAEETQYF
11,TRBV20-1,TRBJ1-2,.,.,TGCAGTGTCCAACAGTTTTATGGCTACACCTTC,CSVQQFYGYTF
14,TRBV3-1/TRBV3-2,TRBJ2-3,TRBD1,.,TGTGCCAGCAGCACAGGGGGCGCGGTGGATACGCAGTATTTT,CASSTGGAVDTQYF
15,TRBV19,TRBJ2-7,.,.,TGTGCCAGTAGTATAGGGGCGCCTATCACCTACGAGCAGTACTTC,CASSIGAPITYEQYF
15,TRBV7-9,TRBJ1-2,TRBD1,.,TGTGCCAGCAGCTCCTGGACAGGGACCGGGTATGGCTACACCTTC,CASSSWTGTGYGYTF
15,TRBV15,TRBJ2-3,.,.,TGTGCCACCAGCAGAGAGAAGGTAGCAACAGATACGCAGTATTTT,CATSREKVATDTQYF
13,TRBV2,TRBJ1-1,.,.,TGTGCCAGCAAAGTCGACACGAACACTGAAGCTTTCTTT,CASKVDTNTEAFF
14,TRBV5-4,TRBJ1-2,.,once,TGTGCCAGCAGCTTCGGTAGGGGAAACTATGGCTACACCTTC,CASSFGRGNYGYTF
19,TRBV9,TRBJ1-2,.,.,TGTGCCAGCAGCGGTAGGGACGGGTCTTCGGGAGGCCCGATCTATGGCTACACCTTC,CASSGRDGSSGGPIYGYTF
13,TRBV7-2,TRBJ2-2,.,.,TGTGCCAGCAGCTTGACTAGACCCGGGGAGCTGTTTTTT,CASSLTRPGELFF
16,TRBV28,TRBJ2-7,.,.,TGTGCCAGCAGCGGTTGGACTGCATCGGACTCCTACGAGCAGTACTTC,CASSGWTASDSYEQYF
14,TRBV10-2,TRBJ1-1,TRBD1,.,TGCGCCAGCAGTGCCACCAGGGGGCTGACTGAAGCTTTCTTT,CASSATRGLTEAFF
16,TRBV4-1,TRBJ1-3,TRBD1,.,TGCGCCAGCAGCCATGACAGGGGAACGTCTGGAAACACCATATATTTT,CASSHDRGTSGNTIYF
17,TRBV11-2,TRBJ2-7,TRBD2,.,TGTGCCAGCAGCTTAGTGCGGGAGGGCCGTTTATCCTACGAGCAGTACTTC,CASSLVREGRLSYEQYF
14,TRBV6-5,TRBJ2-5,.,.,TGTGCCAGCAATACTCGAGGCAGAGAAGAGACCCAGTACTTC,CASNTRGREETQYF
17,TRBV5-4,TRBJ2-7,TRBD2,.,TGTGCCAGCAGCTCGATGGTAGTGGGCGGGAGGGATCACGAGCAGTACTTC,CASSSMVVGGRDHEQYF
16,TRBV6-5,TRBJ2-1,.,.,TGTGCCAGCAGTTACGGACCACAGGGTTCCTACAATGAGCAGTTCTTC,CASSYGPQGSYNEQFF
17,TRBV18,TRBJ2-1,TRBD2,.,TGTGCCAGCTCACCATTAGCGGGAGGAGGCTCCTACAATGAGCAGTTCTTC,CASSPLAGGGSYNEQFF
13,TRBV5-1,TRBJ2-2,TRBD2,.,TGCGCCAGCAGCTCCGCGGGGGCCGGGGAGCTGTTTTTT,CASSSAGAGELFF